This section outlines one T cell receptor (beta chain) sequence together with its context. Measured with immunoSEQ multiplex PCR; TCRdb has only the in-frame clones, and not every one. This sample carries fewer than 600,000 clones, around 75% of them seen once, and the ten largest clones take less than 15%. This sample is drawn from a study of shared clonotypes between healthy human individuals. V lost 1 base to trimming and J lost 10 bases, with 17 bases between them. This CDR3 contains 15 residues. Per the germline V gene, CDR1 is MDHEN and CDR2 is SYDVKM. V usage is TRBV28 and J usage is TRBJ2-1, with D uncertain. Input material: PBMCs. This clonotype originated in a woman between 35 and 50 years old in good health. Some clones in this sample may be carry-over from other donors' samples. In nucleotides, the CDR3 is TGTGCCAGCAGTTTATCATTAGGCAGCACCGGAGAGCAGTTCTTC. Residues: CASSLSLGSTGEQFF.